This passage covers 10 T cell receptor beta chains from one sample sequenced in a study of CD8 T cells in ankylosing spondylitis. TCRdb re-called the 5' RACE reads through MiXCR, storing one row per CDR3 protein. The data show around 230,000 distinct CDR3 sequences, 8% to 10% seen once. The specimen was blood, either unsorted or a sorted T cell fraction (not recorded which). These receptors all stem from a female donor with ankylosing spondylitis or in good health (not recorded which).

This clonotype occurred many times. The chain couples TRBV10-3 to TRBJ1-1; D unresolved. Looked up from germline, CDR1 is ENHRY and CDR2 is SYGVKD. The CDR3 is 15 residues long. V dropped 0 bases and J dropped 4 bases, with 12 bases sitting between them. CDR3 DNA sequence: TGTGCCATCAGTGAGTCGTTGGTTTCGGGCACTGAAGCTTTCTTT. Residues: CAISESLVSGTEAFF.

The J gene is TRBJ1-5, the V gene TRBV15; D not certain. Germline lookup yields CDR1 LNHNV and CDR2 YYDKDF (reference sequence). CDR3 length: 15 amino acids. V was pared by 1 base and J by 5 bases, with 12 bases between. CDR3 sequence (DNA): TGTGCCACCAGCAGAGGAGGAACCGGGTATCAGCCCCAGCATTTT. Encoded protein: CATSRGGTGYQPQHF.

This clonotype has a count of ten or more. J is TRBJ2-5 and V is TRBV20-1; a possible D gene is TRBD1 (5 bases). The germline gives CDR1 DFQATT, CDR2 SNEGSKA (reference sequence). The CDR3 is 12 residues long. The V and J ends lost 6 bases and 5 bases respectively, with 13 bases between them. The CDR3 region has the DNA TGCAGTGCCTTGGGGCAAAGGGAGACCCAGTACTTC. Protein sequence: CSALGQRETQYF.

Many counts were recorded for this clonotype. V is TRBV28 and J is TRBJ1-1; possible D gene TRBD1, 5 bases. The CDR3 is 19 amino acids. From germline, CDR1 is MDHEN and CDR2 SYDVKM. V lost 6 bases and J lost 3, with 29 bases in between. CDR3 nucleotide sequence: TGTGCCAGCAGACCGACTTATTTTGGGACGAGAGGAGTAGACACTGAAGCTTTCTTT. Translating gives CASRPTYFGTRGVDTEAFF.

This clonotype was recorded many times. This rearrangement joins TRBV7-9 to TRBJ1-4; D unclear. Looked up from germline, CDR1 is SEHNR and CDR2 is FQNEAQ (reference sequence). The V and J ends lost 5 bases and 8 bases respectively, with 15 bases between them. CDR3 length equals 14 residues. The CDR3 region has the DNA TGTGCCAGCAGCGAGGCGGGGAGCCGCGAAAAACTGTTTTTT. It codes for CASSEAGSREKLFF.

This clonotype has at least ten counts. DNA of the CDR3: TGCAGTGCCAACTCCCCAGGGAACATTCAGTACTTC. It is translated as CSANSPGNIQYF. The chain links TRBV20-1 to TRBJ2-4, with a tentative D call TRBD1 (5 bases). Between the trimmed V and J ends, which lost 6 bases and 7 bases, there was a span of 13 bases. The germline V gene has CDR1 DFQATT and CDR2 SNEGSKA (reference sequence). The CDR3 has 12 amino acids.

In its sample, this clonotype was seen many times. The CDR3: CSASGGGRRNTEAFF. CDR3 coding DNA: TGCAGTGCCTCCGGCGGGGGGCGAAGGAACACTGAAGCTTTCTTT. The genes are TRBV20-1 and TRBJ1-1; a weak D match, TRBD1 (6 bases). The CDR3 is made up of 15 amino acids. In germline, CDR1 is DFQATT, CDR2 SNEGSKA (reference sequence). With 6 bases removed from V and 1 base from J, the gap between germline ends came to 18 bases.

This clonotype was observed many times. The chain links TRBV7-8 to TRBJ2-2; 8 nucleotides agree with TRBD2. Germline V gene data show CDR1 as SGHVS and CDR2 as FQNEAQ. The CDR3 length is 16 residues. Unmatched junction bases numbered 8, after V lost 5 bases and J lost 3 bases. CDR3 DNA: TGTGCCAGCAGCAACGGACTAGCAGGGCACACCGGGGAGCTGTTTTTT. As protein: CASSNGLAGHTGELFF.

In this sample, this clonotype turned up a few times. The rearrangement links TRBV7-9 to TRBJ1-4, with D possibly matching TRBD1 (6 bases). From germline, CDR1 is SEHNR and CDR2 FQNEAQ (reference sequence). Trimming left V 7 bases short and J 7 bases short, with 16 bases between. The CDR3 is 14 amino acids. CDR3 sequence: CASNPRGGGEKLFF. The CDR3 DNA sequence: TGTGCCAGCAACCCCAGGGGCGGAGGTGAAAAACTGTTTTTT.

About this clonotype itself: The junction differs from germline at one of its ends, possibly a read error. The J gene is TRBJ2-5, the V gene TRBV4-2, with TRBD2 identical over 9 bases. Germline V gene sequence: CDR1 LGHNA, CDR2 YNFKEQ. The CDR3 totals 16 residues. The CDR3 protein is CARSPGLAGMAETQYF. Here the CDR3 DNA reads TGTGCCAGGAGCCCTGGGCTAGCGGGAATGGCGGAGACCCAGTACTTC.